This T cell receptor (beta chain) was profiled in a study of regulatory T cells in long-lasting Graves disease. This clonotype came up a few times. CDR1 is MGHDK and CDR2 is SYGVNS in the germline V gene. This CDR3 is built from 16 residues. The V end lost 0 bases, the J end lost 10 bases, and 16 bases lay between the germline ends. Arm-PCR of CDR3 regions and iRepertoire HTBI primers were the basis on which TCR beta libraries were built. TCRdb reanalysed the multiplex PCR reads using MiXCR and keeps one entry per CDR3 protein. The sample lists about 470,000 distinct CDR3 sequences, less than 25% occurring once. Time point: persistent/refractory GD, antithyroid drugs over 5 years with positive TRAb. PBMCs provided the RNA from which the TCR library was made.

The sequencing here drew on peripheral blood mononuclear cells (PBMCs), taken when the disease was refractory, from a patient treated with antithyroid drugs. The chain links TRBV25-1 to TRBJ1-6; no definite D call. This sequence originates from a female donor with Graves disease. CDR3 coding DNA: TGTGCCAGCAGTGAATATGGACGGTTAAGTAACTCACCCCTCCACTTT. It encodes CASSEYGRLSNSPLHF.